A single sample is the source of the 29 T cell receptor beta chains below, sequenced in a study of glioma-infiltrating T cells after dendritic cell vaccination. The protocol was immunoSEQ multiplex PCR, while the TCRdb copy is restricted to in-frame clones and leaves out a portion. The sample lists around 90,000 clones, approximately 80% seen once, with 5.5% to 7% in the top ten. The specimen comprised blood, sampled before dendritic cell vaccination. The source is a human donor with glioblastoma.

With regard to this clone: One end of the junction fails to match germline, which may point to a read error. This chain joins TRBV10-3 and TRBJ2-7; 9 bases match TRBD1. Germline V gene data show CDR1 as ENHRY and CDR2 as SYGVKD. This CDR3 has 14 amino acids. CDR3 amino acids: CASSTTGGSYEQYF. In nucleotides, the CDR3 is TGTGCCAGCAGTACGACAGGGGGCTCCTACGAGCAGTACTTC.

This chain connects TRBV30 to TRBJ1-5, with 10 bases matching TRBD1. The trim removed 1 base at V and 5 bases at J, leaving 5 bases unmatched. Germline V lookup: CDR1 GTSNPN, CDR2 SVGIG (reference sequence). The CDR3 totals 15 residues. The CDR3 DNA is TGTGCCTGGAGTGCCGGACAGGGGGTCGATCAGCCCCAGCATTTT. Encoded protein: CAWSAGQGVDQPQHF.

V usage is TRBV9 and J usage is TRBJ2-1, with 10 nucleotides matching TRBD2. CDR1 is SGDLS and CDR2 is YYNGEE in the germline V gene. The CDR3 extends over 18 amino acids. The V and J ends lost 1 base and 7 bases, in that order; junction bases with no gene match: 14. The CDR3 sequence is CASSVSLGGSGRANEQFF. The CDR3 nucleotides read TGTGCCAGCAGCGTATCATTAGGCGGGAGCGGGAGGGCTAATGAGCAGTTCTTC.

CDR3 DNA sequence: TGTGCCAGTAGTCCGGGGGGCACAGATACGCAGTATTTT. It translates to CASSPGGTDTQYF. This sequence joins TRBV19 and TRBJ2-3; weak D call: TRBD2 (6 bases). Germline V lookup: CDR1 LNHDA, CDR2 SQIVND (reference sequence). The CDR3 consists of 13 residues. Trimming removed 5 bases at V and 1 base at J, with 7 bases between.

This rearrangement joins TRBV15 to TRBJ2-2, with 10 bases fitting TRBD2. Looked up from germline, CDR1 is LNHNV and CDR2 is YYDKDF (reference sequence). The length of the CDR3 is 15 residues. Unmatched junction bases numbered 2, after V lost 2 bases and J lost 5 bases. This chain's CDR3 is CATSRSGGDTGELFF. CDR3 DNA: TGTGCCACCAGCAGAAGCGGGGGGGATACCGGGGAGCTGTTTTTT.

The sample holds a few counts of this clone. The CDR3 sequence is CASSGAGRTEKLFF. For the CDR3, the DNA is TGTGCCAGTAGTGGTGCAGGGCGAACTGAAAAACTGTTTTTT. This sequence joins TRBV19 and TRBJ1-4; perhaps TRBD1 as D (5 bases). The germline CDR1 and CDR2 sequences are LNHDA and SQIVND (reference sequence). The CDR3 length is 14 residues. Trimming took off 5 bases at V and 7 bases at J, with 14 bases between the two ends. Using reference TRBV19 and TRBJ1-4 for the parts outside the CDR3, the full variable domain is DGGITQSPKYLFRKEGQNVTLSCEQNLNHDAMYWYRQDPGQGLRLIYYSQIVNDFQKGDIAEGYSVSREKKESFPLTVTSAQKNPTAFYLCASSGAGRTEKLFFGSGTQLSVL.

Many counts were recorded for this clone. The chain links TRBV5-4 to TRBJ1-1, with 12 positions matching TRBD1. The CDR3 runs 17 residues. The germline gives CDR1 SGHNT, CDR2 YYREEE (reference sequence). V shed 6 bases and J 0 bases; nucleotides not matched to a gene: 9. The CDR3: CASKRGGTGGMNTEAFF. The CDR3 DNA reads TGTGCCAGCAAAAGAGGAGGGACAGGGGGCATGAACACTGAAGCTTTCTTT.

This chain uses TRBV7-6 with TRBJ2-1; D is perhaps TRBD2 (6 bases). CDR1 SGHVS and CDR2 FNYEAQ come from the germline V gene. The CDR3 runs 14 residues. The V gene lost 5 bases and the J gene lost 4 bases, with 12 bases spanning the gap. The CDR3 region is CASSPLGGYNEQFF. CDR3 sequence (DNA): TGTGCCAGCAGCCCTTTGGGGGGTTACAATGAGCAGTTCTTC.

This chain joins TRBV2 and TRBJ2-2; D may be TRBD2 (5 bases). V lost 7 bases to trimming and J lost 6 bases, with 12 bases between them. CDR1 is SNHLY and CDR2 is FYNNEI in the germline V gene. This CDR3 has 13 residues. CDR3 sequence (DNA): TGTGCCAGCACCTCCTCAGCGGCCGGGGAGCTGTTTTTT. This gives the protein CASTSSAAGELFF.

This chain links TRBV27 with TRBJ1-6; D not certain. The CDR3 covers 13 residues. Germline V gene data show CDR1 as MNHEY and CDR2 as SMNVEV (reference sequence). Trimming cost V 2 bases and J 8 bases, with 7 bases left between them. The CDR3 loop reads CASSLRRDSPLHF. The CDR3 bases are TGTGCCAGCAGTTTAAGGAGGGATTCACCCCTCCACTTT.

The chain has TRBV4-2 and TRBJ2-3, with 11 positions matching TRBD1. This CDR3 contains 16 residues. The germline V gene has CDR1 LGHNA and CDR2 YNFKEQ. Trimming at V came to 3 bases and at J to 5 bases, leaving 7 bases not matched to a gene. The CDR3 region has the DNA TGTGCCAGCAGCCACGGGGGACAGGGGGTCGGAGATACGCAGTATTTT. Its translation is CASSHGGQGVGDTQYF.

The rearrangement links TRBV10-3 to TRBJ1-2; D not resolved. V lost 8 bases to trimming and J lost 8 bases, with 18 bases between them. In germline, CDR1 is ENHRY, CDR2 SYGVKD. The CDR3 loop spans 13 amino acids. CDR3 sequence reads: CAIPSRSSEGYTF. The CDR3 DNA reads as TGTGCCATCCCCTCTAGAAGCTCGGAGGGCTACACCTTC.

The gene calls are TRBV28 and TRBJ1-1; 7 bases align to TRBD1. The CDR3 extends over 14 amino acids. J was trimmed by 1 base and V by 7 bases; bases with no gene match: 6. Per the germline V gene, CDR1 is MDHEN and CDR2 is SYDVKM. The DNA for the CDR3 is TGTGCCAGCAAGGTCAGGGGGAGGAACACTGAAGCTTTCTTT. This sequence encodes CASKVRGRNTEAFF.

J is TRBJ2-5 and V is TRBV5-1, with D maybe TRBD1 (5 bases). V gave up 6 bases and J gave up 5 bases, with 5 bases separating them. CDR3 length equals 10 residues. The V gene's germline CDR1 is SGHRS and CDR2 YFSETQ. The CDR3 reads CASKGETQYF. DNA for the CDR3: TGCGCCAGCAAGGGGGAGACCCAGTACTTC.

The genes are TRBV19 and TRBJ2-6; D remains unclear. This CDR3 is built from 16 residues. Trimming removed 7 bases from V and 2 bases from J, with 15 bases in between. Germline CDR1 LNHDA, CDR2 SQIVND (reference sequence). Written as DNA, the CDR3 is TGTGCCAGTACAATGGAGTCTTCCCCTGGGGCCAACGTCCTGACTTTC. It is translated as CASTMESSPGANVLTF.

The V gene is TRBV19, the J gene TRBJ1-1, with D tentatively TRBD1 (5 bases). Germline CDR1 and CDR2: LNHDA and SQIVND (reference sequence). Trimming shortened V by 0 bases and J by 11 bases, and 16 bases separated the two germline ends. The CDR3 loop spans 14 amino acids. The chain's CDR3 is CASSIDRQGDGAFF. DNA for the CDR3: TGTGCCAGTAGTATAGATCGCCAAGGGGATGGTGCTTTCTTT.

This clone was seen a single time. The CDR3 nucleotides read TGTGCCAGCAGTTTATCGCGACATACGAATCAGCCCCAGCATTTT. Its translation is CASSLSRHTNQPQHF. The V call is TRBV27, the J call TRBJ1-5, with unresolved D. There are 15 residues in the CDR3. V was clipped by 0 bases and J by 4 bases, with 10 bases between them. CDR1 and CDR2 from the germline V gene are MNHEY and SMNVEV (reference sequence).

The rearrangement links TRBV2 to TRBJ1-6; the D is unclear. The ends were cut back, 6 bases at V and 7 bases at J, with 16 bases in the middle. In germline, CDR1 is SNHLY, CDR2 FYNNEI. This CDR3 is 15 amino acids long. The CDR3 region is CASRPDGEFNSPLHF. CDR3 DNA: TGTGCCAGCAGGCCAGACGGGGAATTCAATTCACCCCTCCACTTT.

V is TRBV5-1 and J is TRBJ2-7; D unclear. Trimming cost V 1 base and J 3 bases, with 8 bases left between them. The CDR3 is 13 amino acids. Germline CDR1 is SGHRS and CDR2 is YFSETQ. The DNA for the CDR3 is TGCGCCAGCAGCTTGTCCGGGTTCTACGAGCAGTACTTC. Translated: CASSLSGFYEQYF.

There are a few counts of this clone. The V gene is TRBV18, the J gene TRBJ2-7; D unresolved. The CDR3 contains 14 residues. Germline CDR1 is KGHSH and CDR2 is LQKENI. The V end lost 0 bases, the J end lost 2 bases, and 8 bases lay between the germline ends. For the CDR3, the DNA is TGTGCCAGCTCACCACCATCAGGTACCTACGAGCAGTACTTC. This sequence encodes CASSPPSGTYEQYF.

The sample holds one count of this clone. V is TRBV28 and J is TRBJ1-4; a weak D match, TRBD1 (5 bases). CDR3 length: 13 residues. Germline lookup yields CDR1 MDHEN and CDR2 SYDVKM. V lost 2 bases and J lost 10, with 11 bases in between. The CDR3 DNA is TGTGCCAGCAGTTTAGAATGGGGGGGAAAACTGTTTTTT. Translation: CASSLEWGGKLFF.

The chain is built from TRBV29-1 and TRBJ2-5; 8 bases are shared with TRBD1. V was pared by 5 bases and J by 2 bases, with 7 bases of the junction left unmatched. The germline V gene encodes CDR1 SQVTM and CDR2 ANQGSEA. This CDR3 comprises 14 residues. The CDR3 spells CSVWGQALQETQYF. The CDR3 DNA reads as TGCAGCGTTTGGGGACAGGCTCTTCAAGAGACCCAGTACTTC. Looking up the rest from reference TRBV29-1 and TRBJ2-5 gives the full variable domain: SAVISQKPSRDICQRGTSLTIQCQVDSQVTMMFWYRQQPGQSLTLIATANQGSEATYESGFVIDKFPISRPNLTFSTLTVSNMSPEDSSIYLCSVWGQALQETQYFGPGTRLLVL.

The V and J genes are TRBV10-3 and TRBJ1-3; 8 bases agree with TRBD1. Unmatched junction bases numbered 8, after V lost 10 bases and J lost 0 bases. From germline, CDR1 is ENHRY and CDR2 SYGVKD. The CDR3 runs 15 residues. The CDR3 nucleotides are TGTGCCAATAGACAGGGGCCCGGCTCTGGAAACACCATATATTTT. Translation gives CANRQGPGSGNTIYF.

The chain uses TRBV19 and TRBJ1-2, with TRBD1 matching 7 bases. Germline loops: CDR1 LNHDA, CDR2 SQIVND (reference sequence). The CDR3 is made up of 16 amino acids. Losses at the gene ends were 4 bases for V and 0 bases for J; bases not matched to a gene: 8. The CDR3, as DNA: TGTGCCAGTAGTACCAGGGGACAGAGAGCTAACTATGGCTACACCTTC. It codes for CASSTRGQRANYGYTF.

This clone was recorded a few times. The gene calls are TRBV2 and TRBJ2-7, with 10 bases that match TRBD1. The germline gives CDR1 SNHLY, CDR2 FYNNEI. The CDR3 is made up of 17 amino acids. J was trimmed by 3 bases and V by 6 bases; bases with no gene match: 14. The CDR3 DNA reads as TGTGCCAGCAGCGGTAGTAAATCGGGACAGGGGTTCTACGAGCAGTACTTC. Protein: CASSGSKSGQGFYEQYF.

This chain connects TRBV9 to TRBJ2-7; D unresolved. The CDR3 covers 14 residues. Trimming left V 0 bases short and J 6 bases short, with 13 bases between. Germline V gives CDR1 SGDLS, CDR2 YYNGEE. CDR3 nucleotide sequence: TGTGCCAGCAGCGTAGTTCCAGTTTCCAGCGAGCAGTACTTC. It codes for CASSVVPVSSEQYF.

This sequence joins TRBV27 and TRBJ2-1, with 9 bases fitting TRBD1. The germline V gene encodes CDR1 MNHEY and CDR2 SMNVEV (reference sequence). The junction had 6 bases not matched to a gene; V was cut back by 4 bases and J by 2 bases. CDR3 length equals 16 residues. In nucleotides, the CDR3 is TGTGCCAGCAGTTCTGGGACAGGGAGGGCCTACAATGAGCAGTTCTTC. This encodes CASSSGTGRAYNEQFF.

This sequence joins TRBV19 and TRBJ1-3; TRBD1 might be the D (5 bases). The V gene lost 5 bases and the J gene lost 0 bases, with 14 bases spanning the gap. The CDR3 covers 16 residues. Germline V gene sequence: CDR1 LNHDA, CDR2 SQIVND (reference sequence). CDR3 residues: CASSPGTPISGNTIYF. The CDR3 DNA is TGTGCCAGTAGTCCCGGGACTCCCATCTCTGGAAACACCATATATTTT.

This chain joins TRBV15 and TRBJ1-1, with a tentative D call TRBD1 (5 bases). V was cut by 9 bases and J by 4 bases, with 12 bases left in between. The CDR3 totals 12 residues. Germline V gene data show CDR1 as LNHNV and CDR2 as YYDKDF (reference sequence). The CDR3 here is CATQMQGTEAFF. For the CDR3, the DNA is TGTGCCACGCAAATGCAGGGCACTGAAGCTTTCTTT.